Shown below are 20 T cell receptor beta chains from a single sample sequenced in a study of T cell changes during pregnancy in multiple sclerosis. The protocol was immunoSEQ multiplex PCR, while the TCRdb copy is restricted to in-frame clones and leaves out a portion. The table shows fewer than 140,000 clones, with approximately 90% occurring only once. Sequenced here: peripheral blood, sampled after pregnancy. The receptors originated from a female donor with multiple sclerosis, enrolled in a pregnancy study.

The rearrangement joins TRBV18 to TRBJ2-3, with 7 bases identical to TRBD1. Trimming cost V 2 bases and J 6 bases; bases outside gene matches: 8. The CDR3 has 15 residues. The germline CDR1 and CDR2 sequences are KGHSH and LQKENI. The CDR3 protein is CASSPVRGGLDTQYF. In DNA, the CDR3 is TGTGCCAGCTCACCAGTTCGAGGGGGCCTGGATACGCAGTATTTT.

V and J are TRBV27 and TRBJ2-2, with TRBD1 matching over 8 bases. The CDR3 runs 18 residues. From germline, CDR1 is MNHEY and CDR2 SMNVEV (reference sequence). V lost 3 bases, J lost 3 bases, and 12 bases stayed unmatched. CDR3 nucleotide sequence: TGTGCCAGCAGTTTTCAGTTGAGAGGACAGGGAGACACCGGGGAGCTGTTTTTT. Residues: CASSFQLRGQGDTGELFF.

The chain links TRBV19 to TRBJ2-2, with D perhaps TRBD1 (5 bases). The germline V and J ends were trimmed by 2 bases and 6 bases, with 16 bases remaining between them. The germline CDR1 and CDR2 sequences are LNHDA and SQIVND (reference sequence). The CDR3 consists of 16 residues. CDR3 in amino acids: CASSIRLPRAPGELFF. CDR3 DNA sequence: TGTGCCAGTAGTATAAGGCTTCCCAGGGCCCCCGGGGAGCTGTTTTTT.

V and J are TRBV5-1 and TRBJ1-1; weak D call: TRBD1 (5 bases). This CDR3 has 13 amino acids. Germline lookup yields CDR1 SGHRS and CDR2 YFSETQ. The V and J ends lost 6 bases and 8 bases respectively, with 17 bases between them. DNA of the CDR3: TGCGCCAGCACTCGGCGGGGGGACGGCGAAGCTTTCTTT. This sequence encodes CASTRRGDGEAFF.

The gene calls are TRBV7-8 and TRBJ1-1, with TRBD1 identical over 7 bases. CDR3 size: 13 residues. V lost 4 bases to trimming and J lost 6 bases; unmatched junction nucleotides: 5. Germline values: CDR1 SGHVS, CDR2 FQNEAQ. This chain's CDR3 is CASSSTGFSEAFF. The CDR3 nucleotides are TGTGCCAGCAGCTCGACAGGGTTCTCTGAAGCTTTCTTT.

Sample share makes this clone medium-sized. V usage is TRBV19 and J usage is TRBJ2-7; possible D gene TRBD1, 5 bases. Germline V gene lookup returns CDR1 LNHDA and CDR2 SQIVND (reference sequence). V lost 3 bases, J lost 3 bases, and 15 bases lay in between. The CDR3 length is 15 residues. CDR3 loop: CASSISWQGVYEQYF. CDR3 DNA sequence: TGTGCCAGTAGTATTAGCTGGCAGGGCGTCTACGAGCAGTACTTC.

This CDR3 is CASSYNPNEKLFF. The CDR3 DNA reads as TGTGCCAGCAGTTATAATCCTAATGAAAAACTGTTTTTT. J is TRBJ1-4 and V is TRBV6-1; the D is unclear. The V end was cut by 5 bases, the J end by 3 bases, with 7 bases between. The CDR3 extends over 13 amino acids. CDR1 and CDR2 from the germline V gene are MNHNS and SASEGT.

The count of this clone is one. The chain combines TRBV6-5 with TRBJ2-7, with D unclear. The CDR3 covers 14 residues. Between the trimmed V and J ends, which lost 3 bases and 2 bases, there was a span of 11 bases. Germline V lookup: CDR1 MNHEY, CDR2 SVGAGI. The CDR3 coding sequence is TGTGCCAGCAGTTATTCATTGGTAGCCTACGAGCAGTACTTC. Translated, it gives CASSYSLVAYEQYF.

The CDR3 here is CASSVDPGNTQYF. The CDR3 DNA is TGTGCCAGCAGCGTAGACCCAGGAAATACGCAGTATTTT. The chain employs TRBV2 and TRBJ2-3; D ambiguous. Trimming shortened V by 6 bases and J by 7 bases, and 14 bases separated the two germline ends. Germline V lookup: CDR1 SNHLY, CDR2 FYNNEI. The CDR3 extends over 13 amino acids. Together with reference TRBV2 and TRBJ2-3, the CDR3 gives the full variable domain: EPEVTQTPSHQVTQMGQEVILRCVPISNHLYFYWYRQILGQKVEFLVSFYNNEISEKSEIFDDQFSVERPDGSNFTLKIRSTKLEDSAMYFCASSVDPGNTQYFGPGTRLTVL.

The chain couples TRBV9 to TRBJ2-7; maybe TRBD1 (5 bases). The CDR3 length is 16 residues. V dropped 0 bases and J dropped 5 bases, with 18 bases sitting between them. CDR1 SGDLS and CDR2 YYNGEE come from the germline V gene. CDR3 sequence reads: CASSVDPVGVGDEQYF. The CDR3 region has the DNA TGTGCCAGCAGCGTAGACCCAGTAGGGGTTGGCGACGAGCAGTACTTC.

This chain links TRBV10-3 with TRBJ2-1, with 11 nucleotides matching TRBD1. The length of the CDR3 is 12 residues. V lost 9 bases and J lost 6; bases outside the gene matches: 1. Germline CDR1 is ENHRY and CDR2 is SYGVKD. DNA of the CDR3: TGTGCCATAGGGACAGGGGGCAATGAGCAGTTCTTC. Translating it yields CAIGTGGNEQFF.

The J gene is TRBJ2-2, the V gene TRBV18; unclear D gene. Trimming cost V 3 bases and J 2 bases, with 10 bases left between them. There are 15 residues in the CDR3. In germline, CDR1 is KGHSH, CDR2 LQKENI. The CDR3 sequence is CASSPSTPNTGELFF. The CDR3 nucleotides read TGTGCCAGCTCACCCTCGACTCCTAACACCGGGGAGCTGTTTTTT.

The chain has TRBV5-4 and TRBJ2-1, with 9 nucleotides matching TRBD1. Trimming cost V 3 bases and J 3 bases; bases outside gene matches: 10. The CDR3 length is 17 residues. The germline gives CDR1 SGHNT, CDR2 YYREEE (reference sequence). CDR3 in DNA: TGTGCCAGCAGCTCCTCCCGGACAGGGGATCACTACAATGAGCAGTTCTTC. Protein sequence: CASSSSRTGDHYNEQFF.

This chain's CDR3 is CASSASDGSYNEQFF. The CDR3 DNA is TGTGCCAGCAGCGCCAGCGACGGGAGCTACAATGAGCAGTTCTTC. This chain uses TRBV9 with TRBJ2-1; a possible D gene is TRBD2 (6 bases). V shed 3 bases and J shed 3 bases, with 13 bases lying between them. CDR3 length: 15 amino acids. Per the germline V gene, CDR1 is SGDLS and CDR2 is YYNGEE.

This chain's CDR3 is CASQALGYEQFF. The CDR3 DNA reads as TGTGCCAGCCAAGCTTTGGGCTATGAGCAGTTCTTC. The chain combines TRBV6-5 with TRBJ2-1; D ambiguous. The CDR3 consists of 12 residues. Between the trimmed V and J ends, which lost 8 bases and 8 bases, there was a span of 13 bases. The germline V gene has CDR1 MNHEY and CDR2 SVGAGI.

The chain is built from TRBV30 and TRBJ2-5; D is uncertain. In germline, CDR1 is GTSNPN, CDR2 SVGIG (reference sequence). The CDR3 length is 12 residues. Trimming shortened V by 0 bases and J by 5 bases, and 7 bases separated the two germline ends. The DNA for the CDR3 is TGTGCCTGGAGTGTATCCCGGGAGACCCAGTACTTC. Its protein is CAWSVSRETQYF.

The DNA for the CDR3 is TGTGCCAGCAACCTACAGAGGGAGGTCCCCTACAATGAGCAGTTCTTC. Protein: CASNLQREVPYNEQFF. The chain combines TRBV21-1 with TRBJ2-1; the table's D call, TRBD2, has no DNA check behind it. TRBV21-1 is noted as a pseudogene. The CDR3 is made up of 16 amino acids.

This chain uses TRBV4-2 with TRBJ2-5; TRBD2 agrees at 8 bases. CDR1 LGHNA and CDR2 YNFKEQ come from the germline V gene. V lost 6 bases to trimming and J lost 0 bases; unmatched junction nucleotides: 6. This CDR3 region has 15 residues. The CDR3 nucleotides are TGTGCCAGCAGTCCGACTAGCGCAAACCAAGAGACCCAGTACTTC. It is translated as CASSPTSANQETQYF.

This chain links TRBV2 with TRBJ2-3; 10 positions match TRBD2. The CDR3 is 15 residues long. V was pared by 6 bases and J by 2 bases, with 5 bases of the junction left unmatched. Germline V gene sequence: CDR1 SNHLY, CDR2 FYNNEI. The CDR3 DNA reads as TGTGCCAGCAGCGCTAGCGGGGGACCCACAGATACGCAGTATTTT. Protein sequence: CASSASGGPTDTQYF.

This rearrangement joins TRBV27 to TRBJ1-5; perhaps TRBD1 as D (6 bases). Trimming left V 5 bases short and J 9 bases short, with 17 bases between. The germline CDR1 and CDR2 sequences are MNHEY and SMNVEV (reference sequence). The CDR3 spans 14 residues. The CDR3 sequence is CASSAAQGIVPQHF. CDR3 in DNA: TGTGCCAGCAGTGCAGCTCAGGGGATTGTGCCCCAGCATTTT.